Listed below are T cell receptor beta chains from one sample, sequenced in a study of cytomegalovirus exposure and HLA in healthy donors. Using immunoSEQ multiplex PCR, the repertoire was profiled, and TCRdb retains in-frame clones only, with some absent. Here the sample table reports about 140,000 clones. The sample taken for sequencing was PBMCs. The receptor source for this set is a man in his forties or fifties in good health and CMV-seronegative. Both conserved end residues are part of each CDR3. The D gene is left open where the match is weak.

j_call: TRBJ1-1
v_call: TRBV29-1
d_call: TRBD1
cdr3_nt: TGCAGCGTTGAAGGACAGGGGATGAACACTGAAGCTTTCTTT
cdr3_aa: CSVEGQGMNTEAFF

j_call: TRBJ1-2
v_call: TRBV4-1
d_call: TRBD1
cdr3_nt: TGCGCCAGCAGCCAAGTAGTGGCAGGGGGCGGGTATGGCTACACCTTC
cdr3_aa: CASSQVVAGGGYGYTF

j_call: TRBJ2-7
v_call: TRBV7-9
d_call: .
cdr3_nt: TGTGCCAGCAGCCCTAGGGGTTACGAGCAGTACTTC
cdr3_aa: CASSPRGYEQYF

j_call: TRBJ2-5
v_call: TRBV9
d_call: .
cdr3_nt: TGTGCCAGCAGCGTAGGGGGCAGGGAGACCCAGTACTTC
cdr3_aa: CASSVGGRETQYF

j_call: TRBJ1-1
v_call: TRBV11-1
d_call: .
cdr3_nt: TGTGCCAGCAGCAGACAACGGAACACTGAAGCTTTCTTT
cdr3_aa: CASSRQRNTEAFF

j_call: TRBJ2-7
v_call: TRBV7-9
d_call: TRBD1
cdr3_nt: TGTGCCAGCAGCTTAGTAGGGGGCAACGAGCAGTACTTC
cdr3_aa: CASSLVGGNEQYF

j_call: TRBJ1-1
v_call: TRBV5-1
d_call: .
cdr3_nt: TGCGCCAGCAGCTTGTCACAGGGCCGGGGCACTGAAGCTTTCTTT
cdr3_aa: CASSLSQGRGTEAFF

j_call: TRBJ2-7
v_call: TRBV2
d_call: .
cdr3_nt: TGTGCCAGCAGTGAACTCCAGGGTGGTGGCTACGAGCAGTACTTC
cdr3_aa: CASSELQGGGYEQYF

j_call: TRBJ1-4
v_call: TRBV7-3
d_call: .
cdr3_nt: TGTGCCAGCAGTGCGGGAGCTAATGAAAAACTGTTTTTT
cdr3_aa: CASSAGANEKLFF

j_call: TRBJ2-3
v_call: TRBV15
d_call: .
cdr3_nt: TGTGCCACCAGCAGTCTGCGGTCTCCGGAGGCGGCAGATACGCAGTATTTT
cdr3_aa: CATSSLRSPEAADTQYF

j_call: TRBJ1-5
v_call: TRBV10-3
d_call: .
cdr3_nt: TGTGCCATTGATTCACAGGGAGGGCATCAGCCCCAGCATTTT
cdr3_aa: CAIDSQGGHQPQHF

j_call: TRBJ2-1
v_call: TRBV19
d_call: TRBD1
cdr3_nt: TGTGCCAGTAGAGTTACAGGGGGCAATGAGCAGTTCTTC
cdr3_aa: CASRVTGGNEQFF

j_call: TRBJ1-6
v_call: TRBV5-1
d_call: TRBD1
cdr3_nt: TGCGCCAGCAGCTTCGGACAGGCCAATAATTCACCCCTCCACTTT
cdr3_aa: CASSFGQANNSPLHF

j_call: TRBJ2-7
v_call: TRBV7-6
d_call: .
cdr3_nt: TGTGCCAGCAGCCCTGGGGAGGCCTTGGAGCAGTACTTC
cdr3_aa: CASSPGEALEQYF

j_call: TRBJ2-3
v_call: TRBV5-1
d_call: .
cdr3_nt: TGCGCCAGCAGCTTGGGACAGACAAGCACAGATACGCAGTATTTT
cdr3_aa: CASSLGQTSTDTQYF

j_call: TRBJ2-5
v_call: TRBV11-2
d_call: .
cdr3_nt: TGTGCCAGCAGCTTAGGTCTCAGGGGAACGGAGACCCAGTACTTC
cdr3_aa: CASSLGLRGTETQYF

j_call: TRBJ1-4
v_call: TRBV10-3
d_call: .
cdr3_nt: TGTGCCATCAGTCGACAGGCAGCCGAAAAACTGTTTTTT
cdr3_aa: CAISRQAAEKLFF

j_call: TRBJ2-5
v_call: TRBV7-3
d_call: TRBD2
cdr3_nt: TGTGCCAGCGCCCCTGGCGGGGGGGCCTCTGAGACCCAGTACTTC
cdr3_aa: CASAPGGGASETQYF

j_call: TRBJ1-2
v_call: TRBV7-2
d_call: .
cdr3_nt: TGTGCCAGCAGCCCCCAGAGGTTTAACTATGGCTACACCTTC
cdr3_aa: CASSPQRFNYGYTF

j_call: TRBJ2-1
v_call: TRBV19
d_call: TRBD2
cdr3_nt: TGTGCCAGTAGTCCCCGACTAGCGGCTACCTACAATGAGCAGTTCTTC
cdr3_aa: CASSPRLAATYNEQFF

j_call: TRBJ2-7
v_call: TRBV7-6
d_call: .
cdr3_nt: TGTGCCAGCAGCCAGGGACTGCTTTACGAGCAGTACTTC
cdr3_aa: CASSQGLLYEQYF

j_call: TRBJ2-3
v_call: TRBV19
d_call: TRBD2
cdr3_nt: TGTGCCAGTAGTCCCGGGGGGACTAGCGGAGATACGCAGTATTTT
cdr3_aa: CASSPGGTSGDTQYF

j_call: TRBJ1-5
v_call: TRBV19
d_call: TRBD1
cdr3_nt: TGTGCCAGTAGTATAGAAAGGGGGCGCGAAGCCAATCAGCCCCAGCATTTT
cdr3_aa: CASSIERGREANQPQHF

j_call: TRBJ1-5
v_call: TRBV7-9
d_call: TRBD1
cdr3_nt: TGTGCCAGCAGCGTAGCCTTAGGGACAGGTTTTGGTCAGCCCCAGCATTTT
cdr3_aa: CASSVALGTGFGQPQHF

j_call: TRBJ2-3
v_call: TRBV5-1
d_call: TRBD2
cdr3_nt: TGCGCCAGCAGCTTGGGGGCTAGCGGGGTCACAGATACGCAGTATTTT
cdr3_aa: CASSLGASGVTDTQYF

j_call: TRBJ2-7
v_call: TRBV4-3
d_call: TRBD2
cdr3_nt: TGCGCCAGCAGCCAAGATCGGAGCGGGGGCACCTACGAGCAGTACTTC
cdr3_aa: CASSQDRSGGTYEQYF

j_call: TRBJ2-7
v_call: TRBV6-5
d_call: .
cdr3_nt: TGTGCGACAAATGAAAATTACGAGCAGTACTTC
cdr3_aa: CATNENYEQYF

j_call: TRBJ1-1
v_call: TRBV14
d_call: TRBD1
cdr3_nt: TGTGCCAGCAGCCAATCGGGACAGCCAAACACTGAAGCTTTCTTT
cdr3_aa: CASSQSGQPNTEAFF

j_call: TRBJ1-4
v_call: TRBV19
d_call: TRBD1
cdr3_nt: TGTGCCAGTAGTATTAGAGGGACAGGAACGGAAAAACTGTTTTTT
cdr3_aa: CASSIRGTGTEKLFF

j_call: TRBJ1-1
v_call: TRBV4-1
d_call: .
cdr3_nt: TGCGCCAGCAGCCACTCTCGATGGGCGGGGAACACTGAAGCTTTCTTT
cdr3_aa: CASSHSRWAGNTEAFF

j_call: TRBJ2-7
v_call: TRBV7-3
d_call: .
cdr3_nt: TGTGCCAGCAGCTCTCGTGGAGGGCTGACCTACGAGCAGTACTTC
cdr3_aa: CASSSRGGLTYEQYF

j_call: TRBJ1-2
v_call: TRBV11-1
d_call: TRBD1
cdr3_nt: TGTGCCAGCAGCTCTCGACAGGGTGATGGCTACACCTTC
cdr3_aa: CASSSRQGDGYTF

j_call: TRBJ2-5
v_call: TRBV25-1
d_call: .
cdr3_nt: TGTGCCAGCAGCCCCCGGTCAGACAGCCAAGAGACCCAGTACTTC
cdr3_aa: CASSPRSDSQETQYF

j_call: TRBJ2-7
v_call: TRBV6-5
d_call: .
cdr3_nt: TGTGCCAGCAGTTACACAGGGACTAACTCCTACGAGCAGTACTTC
cdr3_aa: CASSYTGTNSYEQYF

j_call: TRBJ2-5
v_call: TRBV18
d_call: TRBD1
cdr3_nt: TGTGCCAGCTCACCGGTGTGGGACAGCTTGTACCAAGAGACCCAGTACTTC
cdr3_aa: CASSPVWDSLYQETQYF

j_call: TRBJ1-4
v_call: TRBV5-4
d_call: TRBD1
cdr3_nt: TGTGCCAGCAGCTTGGGACAGGGGAATGAAAAACTGTTTTTT
cdr3_aa: CASSLGQGNEKLFF

j_call: TRBJ2-1
v_call: TRBV9
d_call: TRBD2
cdr3_nt: TGTGCCAGCAGCGTAGTAGCGGGGTCCTACAATGAGCAGTTCTTC
cdr3_aa: CASSVVAGSYNEQFF

j_call: TRBJ2-3
v_call: TRBV7-9
d_call: TRBD2
cdr3_nt: TGTGCCAGCAGCCCCGGGACTAGCGGGGGAGGAGGCACAGATACGCAGTATTTT
cdr3_aa: CASSPGTSGGGGTDTQYF

j_call: TRBJ2-1
v_call: TRBV7-9
d_call: .
cdr3_nt: TGTGCCAGCAGCTACCGGGTCCTGGGCGGGGACTACAATGAGCAGTTCTTC
cdr3_aa: CASSYRVLGGDYNEQFF

j_call: TRBJ2-3
v_call: TRBV5-1
d_call: .
cdr3_nt: TGCGCCAGCAGCTTGAACGGGGGGCCCGTAGATACGCAGTATTTT
cdr3_aa: CASSLNGGPVDTQYF

j_call: TRBJ1-3
v_call: TRBV7-3
d_call: .
cdr3_nt: TGTGCCAGCAGCCCACTCCCGATGAGCTCTGGAAACACCATATATTTT
cdr3_aa: CASSPLPMSSGNTIYF

j_call: TRBJ1-1
v_call: TRBV6-6
d_call: .
cdr3_nt: TGTGCCAGCACCAACGGGGGAGGGGCTGAAGCTTTCTTT
cdr3_aa: CASTNGGGAEAFF

j_call: TRBJ2-3
v_call: TRBV5-1
d_call: TRBD1
cdr3_nt: TGCGCCAGCGGCAGGACAGGGACCACAGATACGCAGTATTTT
cdr3_aa: CASGRTGTTDTQYF

j_call: TRBJ1-5
v_call: TRBV29-1
d_call: .
cdr3_nt: TGCAGCGTTAAGAGTGCTAATCAGCCCCAGCATTTT
cdr3_aa: CSVKSANQPQHF

j_call: TRBJ2-4
v_call: TRBV6-5
d_call: .
cdr3_nt: TGTGCCAGCAGCTCCTCCGGGACACTGGTGGACATTCAGTACTTC
cdr3_aa: CASSSSGTLVDIQYF

j_call: TRBJ1-2
v_call: TRBV28
d_call: .
cdr3_nt: TGTGCCAGCTCCGGGGGGGGTCGTGGCTACACCTTC
cdr3_aa: CASSGGGRGYTF

j_call: TRBJ2-7
v_call: TRBV28
d_call: TRBD1
cdr3_nt: TGTGCCAGCAGTTTAATCCGGAACAGGGGGCCGGGAGAGCAGTACTTC
cdr3_aa: CASSLIRNRGPGEQYF

j_call: TRBJ2-2
v_call: TRBV15
d_call: TRBD2
cdr3_nt: TGTGCCACCAGCAGAGAAGCGGGGGGGGAGCTGTTTTTT
cdr3_aa: CATSREAGGELFF

j_call: TRBJ2-7
v_call: TRBV19
d_call: TRBD1
cdr3_nt: TGTGCCAGTAGTGGACAGGGCTACGAGCAGTACTTC
cdr3_aa: CASSGQGYEQYF

j_call: TRBJ1-2
v_call: TRBV7-2
d_call: .
cdr3_nt: TGTGCCAGCAGCTTAGGACAGGCGAGGGGCTACACCTTC
cdr3_aa: CASSLGQARGYTF

j_call: TRBJ1-2
v_call: TRBV7-8
d_call: TRBD1
cdr3_nt: TGTGCCAGCAGCTTAGAGAGGGGGCGAGGTACCTATGGCTACACCTTC
cdr3_aa: CASSLERGRGTYGYTF

j_call: TRBJ1-1
v_call: TRBV28
d_call: TRBD1
cdr3_nt: TGTGCCAGCAGCCGGGACAGGGAAGGCACTGAAGCTTTCTTT
cdr3_aa: CASSRDREGTEAFF

j_call: TRBJ2-5
v_call: TRBV2
d_call: TRBD2
cdr3_nt: TGTGCCAGCAGTGGCGGGGGAGGAACCAAAGAGACCCAGTACTTC
cdr3_aa: CASSGGGGTKETQYF

j_call: TRBJ2-1
v_call: TRBV9
d_call: TRBD2
cdr3_nt: TGTGCCAGCAGCTCCAGCCTTAGCGGGGGGAACTCCTACAATGAGCAGTTCTTC
cdr3_aa: CASSSSLSGGNSYNEQFF

j_call: TRBJ2-3
v_call: TRBV7-2
d_call: TRBD1
cdr3_nt: TGTGCCAGCAGCTTAGTGGGGACAGGGACTACCACAGATACGCAGTATTTT
cdr3_aa: CASSLVGTGTTTDTQYF

j_call: TRBJ2-7
v_call: TRBV2
d_call: TRBD1
cdr3_nt: TGTGCCAGCAGGCCGACAGGGGCGGCCTACGAGCAGTACTTC
cdr3_aa: CASRPTGAAYEQYF

j_call: TRBJ1-1
v_call: TRBV7-2
d_call: .
cdr3_nt: TGTGCCAGCAGCTCCCCCTTTGGAGAGAGCACTGAAGCTTTCTTT
cdr3_aa: CASSSPFGESTEAFF

j_call: TRBJ2-3
v_call: TRBV4-3
d_call: TRBD2
cdr3_nt: TGCGCCAGCAGCCAAGGGCCAGCGGGGAGGGGAGATACGCAGTATTTT
cdr3_aa: CASSQGPAGRGDTQYF

j_call: TRBJ2-5
v_call: TRBV19
d_call: TRBD2
cdr3_nt: TGTGCCAGTAGCCGAAGACTAGCGGGGCACCAAGAGACCCAGTACTTC
cdr3_aa: CASSRRLAGHQETQYF